The text below deals with one T cell receptor (beta chain). What it binds is unknown. Profiled with immunoSEQ multiplex PCR; TCRdb holds only in-frame clones, not every one. The data contain roughly 140,000 clones, roughly 90% of them seen just once; the ten biggest clones take up about 0.65%. The data were taken from a study of cytomegalovirus exposure and HLA in healthy donors. The study, taken as a whole, reports: Cytomegalovirus-associated status was assigned to 150 or so TCR beta chains. Rare sequences made up most TCRs, while some public TCRs were found in many donors. The classifier was said to identify cytomegalovirus status with high specificity and sensitivity.

The donors were part of the validation cohort, which consisted of over a hundred subjects and was separate from the first cohort of several hundred subjects. The sample was PBMCs. This TCR came from a man aged 18-30 years in good health and CMV-seronegative.

CDR3 protein: CSGWEGSTEAFF. The DNA of the CDR3 is TGCAGCGGTTGGGAGGGAAGCACTGAAGCTTTCTTT. This chain joins TRBV29-1 and TRBJ1-1; D is ambiguous. The CDR3 contains 12 residues. The germline V gene has CDR1 SQVTM and CDR2 ANQGSEA. The V end lost 7 bases, the J end lost 4 bases, and 13 bases lay between the germline ends.